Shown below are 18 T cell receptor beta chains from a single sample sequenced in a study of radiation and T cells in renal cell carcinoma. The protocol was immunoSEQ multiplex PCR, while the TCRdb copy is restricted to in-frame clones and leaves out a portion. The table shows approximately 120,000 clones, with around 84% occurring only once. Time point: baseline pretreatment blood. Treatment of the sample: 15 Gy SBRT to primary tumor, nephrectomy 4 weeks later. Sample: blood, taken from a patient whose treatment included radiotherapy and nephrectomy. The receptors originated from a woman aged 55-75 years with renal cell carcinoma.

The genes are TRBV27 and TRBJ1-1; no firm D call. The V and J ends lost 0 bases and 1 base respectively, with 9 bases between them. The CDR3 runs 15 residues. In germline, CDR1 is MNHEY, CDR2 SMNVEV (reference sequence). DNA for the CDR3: TGTGCCAGCAGTTTATCGATCAGACAGAACACTGAAGCTTTCTTT. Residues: CASSLSIRQNTEAFF.

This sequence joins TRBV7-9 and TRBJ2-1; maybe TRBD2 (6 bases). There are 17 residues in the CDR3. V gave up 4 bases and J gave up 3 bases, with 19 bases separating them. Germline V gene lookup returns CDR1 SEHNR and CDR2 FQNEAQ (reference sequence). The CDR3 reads CASSSDSEGLHYNEQFF. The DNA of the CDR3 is TGTGCCAGCAGCTCGGATTCGGAGGGGCTCCACTACAATGAGCAGTTCTTC.

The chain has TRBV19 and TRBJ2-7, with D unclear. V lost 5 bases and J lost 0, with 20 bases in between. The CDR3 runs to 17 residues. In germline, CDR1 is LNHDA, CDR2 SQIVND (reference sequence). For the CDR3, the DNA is TGTGCCAGTAGTTCCCGTTGGACGGAGACACACTCCTACGAGCAGTACTTC. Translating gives CASSSRWTETHSYEQYF.

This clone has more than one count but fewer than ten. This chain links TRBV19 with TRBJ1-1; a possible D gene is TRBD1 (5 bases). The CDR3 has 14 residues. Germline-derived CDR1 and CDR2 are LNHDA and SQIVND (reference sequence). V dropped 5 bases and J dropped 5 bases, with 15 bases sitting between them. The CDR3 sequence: CASSFGGARTEAFF. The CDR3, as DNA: TGTGCCAGTAGTTTTGGTGGGGCCCGGACTGAAGCTTTCTTT.

CDR3: CASSEVTNEKLFF. Here the CDR3 DNA reads TGTGCCAGCAGTGAAGTGACTAATGAAAAACTGTTTTTT. The chain carries TRBV2 and TRBJ1-4; D unresolved. Germline CDR1 SNHLY, CDR2 FYNNEI. The CDR3 length is 13 residues. V shed 1 base and J shed 2 bases, with 2 bases lying between them.

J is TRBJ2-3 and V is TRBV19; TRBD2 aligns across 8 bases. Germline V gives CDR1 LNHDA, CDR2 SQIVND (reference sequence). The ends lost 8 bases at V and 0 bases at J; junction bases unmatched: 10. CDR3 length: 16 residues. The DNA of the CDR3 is TGTGCCAGTGGGACGGGGGGGGCCCTTAGCACAGATACGCAGTATTTT. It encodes CASGTGGALSTDTQYF. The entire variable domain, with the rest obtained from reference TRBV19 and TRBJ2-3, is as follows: DGGITQSPKYLFRKEGQNVTLSCEQNLNHDAMYWYRQDPGQGLRLIYYSQIVNDFQKGDIAEGYSVSREKKESFPLTVTSAQKNPTAFYLCASGTGGALSTDTQYFGPGTRLTVL.

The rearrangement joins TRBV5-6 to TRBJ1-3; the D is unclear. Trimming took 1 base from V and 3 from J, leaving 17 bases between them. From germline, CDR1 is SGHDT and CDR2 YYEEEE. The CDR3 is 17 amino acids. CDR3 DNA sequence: TGTGCCAGCAGCTTGTTGCCAGGCGGCCAGAGTGGAAACACCATATATTTT. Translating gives CASSLLPGGQSGNTIYF.

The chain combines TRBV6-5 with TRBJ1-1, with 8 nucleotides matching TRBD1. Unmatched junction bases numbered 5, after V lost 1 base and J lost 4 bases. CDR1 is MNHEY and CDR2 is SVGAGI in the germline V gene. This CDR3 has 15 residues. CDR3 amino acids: CASSYLTGEGTEAFF. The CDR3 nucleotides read TGTGCCAGCAGTTACTTGACAGGGGAGGGCACTGAAGCTTTCTTT.

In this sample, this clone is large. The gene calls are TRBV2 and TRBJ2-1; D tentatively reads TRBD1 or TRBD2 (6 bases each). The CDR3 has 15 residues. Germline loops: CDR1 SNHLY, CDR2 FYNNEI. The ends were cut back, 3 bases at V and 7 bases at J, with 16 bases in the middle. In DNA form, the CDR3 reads TGTGCCAGCAGTGATCCGGGGGCCCGGGGAAATGAGCAGTTCTTC. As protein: CASSDPGARGNEQFF. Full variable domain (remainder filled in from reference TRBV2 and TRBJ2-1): EPEVTQTPSHQVTQMGQEVILRCVPISNHLYFYWYRQILGQKVEFLVSFYNNEISEKSEIFDDQFSVERPDGSNFTLKIRSTKLEDSAMYFCASSDPGARGNEQFFGPGTRLTVL.

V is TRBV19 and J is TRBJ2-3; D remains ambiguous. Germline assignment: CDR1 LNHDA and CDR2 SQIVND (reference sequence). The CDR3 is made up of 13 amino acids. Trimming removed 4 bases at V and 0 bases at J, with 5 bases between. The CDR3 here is CASSSFSTDTQYF. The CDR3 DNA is TGTGCCAGTAGTAGTTTTAGCACAGATACGCAGTATTTT.

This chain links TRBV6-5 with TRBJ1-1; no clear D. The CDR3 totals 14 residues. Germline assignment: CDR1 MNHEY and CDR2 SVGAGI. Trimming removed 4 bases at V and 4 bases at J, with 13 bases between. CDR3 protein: CASSSQSGSTEAFF. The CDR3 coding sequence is TGTGCCAGCAGTTCCCAGTCGGGAAGCACTGAAGCTTTCTTT.

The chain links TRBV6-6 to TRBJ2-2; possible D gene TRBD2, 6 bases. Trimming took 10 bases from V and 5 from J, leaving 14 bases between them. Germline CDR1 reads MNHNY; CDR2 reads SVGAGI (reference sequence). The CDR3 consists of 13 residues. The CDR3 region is CATTTGATGELFF. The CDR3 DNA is TGTGCCACAACTACGGGAGCAACCGGGGAGCTGTTTTTT.

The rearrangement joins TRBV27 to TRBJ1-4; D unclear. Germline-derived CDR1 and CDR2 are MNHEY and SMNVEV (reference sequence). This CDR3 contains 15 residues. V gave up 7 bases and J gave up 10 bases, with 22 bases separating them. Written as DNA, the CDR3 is TGTGCCAGCACCCACATAGGTCCGACCGAGGCAAAACTGTTTTTT. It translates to CASTHIGPTEAKLFF.

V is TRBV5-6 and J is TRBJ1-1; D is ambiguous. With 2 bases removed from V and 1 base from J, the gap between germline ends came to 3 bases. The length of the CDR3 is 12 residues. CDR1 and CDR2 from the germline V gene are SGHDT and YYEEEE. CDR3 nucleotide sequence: TGTGCCAGCAGCTTTGGGAACACTGAAGCTTTCTTT. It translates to CASSFGNTEAFF.

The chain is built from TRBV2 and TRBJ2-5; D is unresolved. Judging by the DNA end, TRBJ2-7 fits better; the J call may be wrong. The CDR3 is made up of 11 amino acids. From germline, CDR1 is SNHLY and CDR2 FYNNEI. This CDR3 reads CATSLYYEQYF. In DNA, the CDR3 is TGTGCCACCTCACTCTACTACGAGCAGTACTTC.

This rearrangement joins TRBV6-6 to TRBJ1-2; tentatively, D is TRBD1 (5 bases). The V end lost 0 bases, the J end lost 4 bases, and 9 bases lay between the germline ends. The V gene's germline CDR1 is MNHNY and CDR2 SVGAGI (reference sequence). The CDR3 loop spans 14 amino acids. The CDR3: CASSYSRDPYGYTF. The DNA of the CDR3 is TGTGCCAGCAGTTACTCCCGGGACCCCTATGGCTACACCTTC.

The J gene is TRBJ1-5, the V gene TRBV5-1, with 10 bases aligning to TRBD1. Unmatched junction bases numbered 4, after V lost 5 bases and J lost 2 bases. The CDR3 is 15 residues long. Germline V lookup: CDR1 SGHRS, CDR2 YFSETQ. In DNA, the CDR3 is TGCGCCAGCAGACCAGGGACAGGGGGCAATCAGCCCCAGCATTTT. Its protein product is CASRPGTGGNQPQHF. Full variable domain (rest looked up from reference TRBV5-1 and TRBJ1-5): KAGVTQTPRYLIKTRGQQVTLSCSPISGHRSVSWYQQTPGQGLQFLFEYFSETQRNKGNFPGRFSGRQFSNSRSEMNVSTLELGDSALYLCASRPGTGGNQPQHFGDGTRLSIL.

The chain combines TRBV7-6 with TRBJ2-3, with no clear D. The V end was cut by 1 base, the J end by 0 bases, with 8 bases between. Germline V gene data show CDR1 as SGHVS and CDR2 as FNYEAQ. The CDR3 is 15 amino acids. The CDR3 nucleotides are TGTGCCAGCAGCTTAGTGCACTCCAGCACAGATACGCAGTATTTT. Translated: CASSLVHSSTDTQYF.